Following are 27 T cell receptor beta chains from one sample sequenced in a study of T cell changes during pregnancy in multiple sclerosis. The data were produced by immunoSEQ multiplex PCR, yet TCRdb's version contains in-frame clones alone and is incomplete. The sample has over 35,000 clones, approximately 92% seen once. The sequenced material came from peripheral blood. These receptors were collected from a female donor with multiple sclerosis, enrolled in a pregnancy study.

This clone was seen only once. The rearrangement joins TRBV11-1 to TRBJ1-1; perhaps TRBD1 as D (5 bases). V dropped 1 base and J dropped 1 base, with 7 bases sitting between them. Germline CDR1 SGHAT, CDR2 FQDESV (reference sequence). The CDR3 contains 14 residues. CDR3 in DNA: TGTGCCAGCAGCTTAGGGGGCACGAACACTGAAGCTTTCTTT. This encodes CASSLGGTNTEAFF.

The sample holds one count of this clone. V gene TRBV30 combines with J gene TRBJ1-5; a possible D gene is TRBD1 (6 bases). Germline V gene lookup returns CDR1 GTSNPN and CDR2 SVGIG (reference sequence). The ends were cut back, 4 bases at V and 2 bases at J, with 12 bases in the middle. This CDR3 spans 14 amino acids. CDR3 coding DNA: TGTGCCTGGACTAGGGGGTATGGCAATCAGCCCCAGCATTTT. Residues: CAWTRGYGNQPQHF.

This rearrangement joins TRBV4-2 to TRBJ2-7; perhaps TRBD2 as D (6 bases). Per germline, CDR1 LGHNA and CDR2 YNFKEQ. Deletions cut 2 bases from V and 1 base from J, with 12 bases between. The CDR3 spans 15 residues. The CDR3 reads CASSQITGLSYEQYF. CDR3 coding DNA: TGTGCCAGCAGCCAAATTACGGGACTTTCCTACGAGCAGTACTTC.

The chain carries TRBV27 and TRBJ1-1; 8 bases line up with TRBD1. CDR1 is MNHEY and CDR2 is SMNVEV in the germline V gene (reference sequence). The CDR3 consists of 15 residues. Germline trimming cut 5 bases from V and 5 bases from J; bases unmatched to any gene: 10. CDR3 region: CASSPIQGVKTEAFF. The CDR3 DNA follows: TGTGCCAGCAGTCCTATACAGGGGGTAAAGACTGAAGCTTTCTTT.

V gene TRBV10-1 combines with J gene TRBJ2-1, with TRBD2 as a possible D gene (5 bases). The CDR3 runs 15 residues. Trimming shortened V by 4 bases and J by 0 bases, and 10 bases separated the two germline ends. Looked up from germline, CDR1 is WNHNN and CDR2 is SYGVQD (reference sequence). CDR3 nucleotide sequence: TGCGCCAGCAGTGGTAGACTAAGCTCCTACAATGAGCAGTTCTTC. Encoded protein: CASSGRLSSYNEQFF.

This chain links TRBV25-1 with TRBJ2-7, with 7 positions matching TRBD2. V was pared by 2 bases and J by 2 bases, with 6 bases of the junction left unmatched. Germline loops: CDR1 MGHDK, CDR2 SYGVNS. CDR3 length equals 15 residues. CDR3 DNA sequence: TGTGCCAGCAGTGAAGGCCAGCGGGGAACCTACGAGCAGTACTTC. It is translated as CASSEGQRGTYEQYF.

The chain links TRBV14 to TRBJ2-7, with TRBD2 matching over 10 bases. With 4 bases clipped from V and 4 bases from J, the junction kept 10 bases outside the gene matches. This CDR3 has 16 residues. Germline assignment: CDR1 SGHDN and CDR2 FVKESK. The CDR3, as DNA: TGTGCCAGCAGCCGACCTTCTAGCGGGAGACGGTACGAGCAGTACTTC. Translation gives CASSRPSSGRRYEQYF.

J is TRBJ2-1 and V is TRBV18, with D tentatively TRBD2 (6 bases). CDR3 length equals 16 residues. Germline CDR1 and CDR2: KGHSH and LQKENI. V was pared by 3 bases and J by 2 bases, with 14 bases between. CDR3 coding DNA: TGTGCCAGCTCACCGGTAAGGCGCGGGACCTACAATGAGCAGTTCTTC. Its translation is CASSPVRRGTYNEQFF.

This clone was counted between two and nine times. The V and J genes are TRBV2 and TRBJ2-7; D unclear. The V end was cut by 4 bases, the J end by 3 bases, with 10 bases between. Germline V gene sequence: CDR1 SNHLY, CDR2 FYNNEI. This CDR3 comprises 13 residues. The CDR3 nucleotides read TGTGCCAGCAGTGCGGCCTTGGGCTACGAGCAGTACTTC. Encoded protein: CASSAALGYEQYF.

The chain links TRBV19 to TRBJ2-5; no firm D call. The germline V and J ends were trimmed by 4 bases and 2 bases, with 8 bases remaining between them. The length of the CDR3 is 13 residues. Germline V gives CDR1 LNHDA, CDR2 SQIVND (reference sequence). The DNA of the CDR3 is TGTGCCAGTAGTACATCCGGACAAGAGACCCAGTACTTC. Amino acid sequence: CASSTSGQETQYF. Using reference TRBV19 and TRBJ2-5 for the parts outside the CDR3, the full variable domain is DGGITQSPKYLFRKEGQNVTLSCEQNLNHDAMYWYRQDPGQGLRLIYYSQIVNDFQKGDIAEGYSVSREKKESFPLTVTSAQKNPTAFYLCASSTSGQETQYFGPGTRLLVL.

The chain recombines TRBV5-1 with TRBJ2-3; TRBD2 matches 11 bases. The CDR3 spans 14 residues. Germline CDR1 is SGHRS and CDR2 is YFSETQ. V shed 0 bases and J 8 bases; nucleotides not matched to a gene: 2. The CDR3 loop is CASSLDTSGGTQYF. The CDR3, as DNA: TGCGCCAGCAGCTTGGACACTAGCGGGGGTACGCAGTATTTT.

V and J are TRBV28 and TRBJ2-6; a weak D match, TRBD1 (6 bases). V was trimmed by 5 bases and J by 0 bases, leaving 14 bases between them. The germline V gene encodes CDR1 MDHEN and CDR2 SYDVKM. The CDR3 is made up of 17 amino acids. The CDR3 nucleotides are TGTGCCAGCAGTACCGGGACACCGTCCTCTGGGGCCAACGTCCTGACTTTC. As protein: CASSTGTPSSGANVLTF.

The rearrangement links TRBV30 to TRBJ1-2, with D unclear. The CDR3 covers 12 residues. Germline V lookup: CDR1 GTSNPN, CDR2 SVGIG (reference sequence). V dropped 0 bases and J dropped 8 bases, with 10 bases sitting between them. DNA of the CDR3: TGTGCCTGGAGTGTACGAGGGAGCGGCTACACCTTC. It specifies CAWSVRGSGYTF. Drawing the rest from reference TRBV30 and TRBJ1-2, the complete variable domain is SQTIHQWPATLVQPVGSPLSLECTVEGTSNPNLYWYRQAAGRGLQLLFYSVGIGQISSEVPQNLSASRPQDRQFILSSKKLLLSDSGFYLCAWSVRGSGYTFGSGTRLTVV.

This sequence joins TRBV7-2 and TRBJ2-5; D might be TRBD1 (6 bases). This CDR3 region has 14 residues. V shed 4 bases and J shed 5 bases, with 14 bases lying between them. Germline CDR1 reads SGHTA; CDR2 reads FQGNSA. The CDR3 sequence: CASSSDQRGETQYF. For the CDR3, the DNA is TGTGCCAGCAGCTCCGACCAAAGGGGGGAGACCCAGTACTTC.

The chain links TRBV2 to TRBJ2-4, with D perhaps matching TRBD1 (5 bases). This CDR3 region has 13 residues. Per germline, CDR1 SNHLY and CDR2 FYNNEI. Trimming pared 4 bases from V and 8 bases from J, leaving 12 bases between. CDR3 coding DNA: TGTGCCAGCAGTGGTCAGGAAGGGGACATTCAGTACTTC. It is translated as CASSGQEGDIQYF.

The CDR3 nucleotides are TGTGCCAGCAGTTTATTTCCCCAGATCCTCTACAATGAGCAGTTCTTC. Its protein is CASSLFPQILYNEQFF. J is TRBJ2-1 and V is TRBV27; unclear D gene. Trimming left V 1 base short and J 3 bases short, with 13 bases between. Looked up from germline, CDR1 is MNHEY and CDR2 is SMNVEV (reference sequence). The CDR3 sequence is 16 residues long.

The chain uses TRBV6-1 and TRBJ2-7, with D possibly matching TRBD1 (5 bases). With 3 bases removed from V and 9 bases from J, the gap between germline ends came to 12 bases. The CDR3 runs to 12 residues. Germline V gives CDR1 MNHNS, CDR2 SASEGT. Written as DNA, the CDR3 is TGTGCCAGCAGTGATCTCTCAGGGTCGCAGTACTTC. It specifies CASSDLSGSQYF.

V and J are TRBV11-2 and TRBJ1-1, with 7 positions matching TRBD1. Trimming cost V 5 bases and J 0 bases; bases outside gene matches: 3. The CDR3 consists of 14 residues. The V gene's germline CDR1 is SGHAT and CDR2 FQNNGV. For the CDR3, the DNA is TGTGCCAGCAGCCCAGACAGGGTGAACACTGAAGCTTTCTTT. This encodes CASSPDRVNTEAFF.

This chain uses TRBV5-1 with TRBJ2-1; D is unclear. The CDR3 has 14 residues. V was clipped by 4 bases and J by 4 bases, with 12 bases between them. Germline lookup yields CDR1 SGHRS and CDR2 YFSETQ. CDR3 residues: CASSGETPYNEQFF. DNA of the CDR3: TGCGCCAGCAGCGGGGAAACCCCTTACAATGAGCAGTTCTTC.

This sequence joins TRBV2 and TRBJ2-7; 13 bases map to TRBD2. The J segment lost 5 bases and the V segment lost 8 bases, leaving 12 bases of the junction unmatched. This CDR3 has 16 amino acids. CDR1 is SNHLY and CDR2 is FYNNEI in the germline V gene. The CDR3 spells CASGRVGLAGANEQYF. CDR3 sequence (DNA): TGTGCCAGCGGACGGGTCGGACTAGCGGGAGCGAACGAGCAGTACTTC.

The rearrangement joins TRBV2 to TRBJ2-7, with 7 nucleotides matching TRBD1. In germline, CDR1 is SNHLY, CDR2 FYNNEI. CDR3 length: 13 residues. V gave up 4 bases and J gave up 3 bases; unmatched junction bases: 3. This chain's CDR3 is CASSGQGYYEQYF. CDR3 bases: TGTGCCAGCAGTGGACAGGGTTACTACGAGCAGTACTTC.

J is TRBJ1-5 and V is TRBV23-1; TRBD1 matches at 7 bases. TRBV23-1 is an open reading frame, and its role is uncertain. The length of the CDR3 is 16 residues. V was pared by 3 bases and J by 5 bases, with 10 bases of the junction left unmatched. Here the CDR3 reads CASSQCRQGGDQPQHF. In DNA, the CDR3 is TGCGCCAGCAGTCAGTGTCGGCAGGGGGGGGATCAGCCCCAGCATTTT.

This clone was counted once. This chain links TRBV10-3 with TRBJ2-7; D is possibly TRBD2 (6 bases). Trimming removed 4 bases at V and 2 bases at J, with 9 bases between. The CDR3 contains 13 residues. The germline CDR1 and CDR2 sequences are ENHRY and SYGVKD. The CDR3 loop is CAISVGGTYEQYF. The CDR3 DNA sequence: TGTGCCATCAGTGTCGGCGGGACCTACGAGCAGTACTTC.

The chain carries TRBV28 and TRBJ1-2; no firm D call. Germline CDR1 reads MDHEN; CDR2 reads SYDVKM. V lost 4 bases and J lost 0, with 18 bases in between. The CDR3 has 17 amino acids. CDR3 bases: TGTGCCAGCAGTTCCCCCCGCGAGGTGAACGCTAACTATGGCTACACCTTC. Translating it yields CASSSPREVNANYGYTF.

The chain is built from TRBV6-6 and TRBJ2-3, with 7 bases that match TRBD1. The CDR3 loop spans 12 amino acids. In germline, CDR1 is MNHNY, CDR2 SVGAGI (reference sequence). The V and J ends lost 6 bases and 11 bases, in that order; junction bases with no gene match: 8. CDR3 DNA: TGTGCCAGCAGGCCACAGGGGTCGGGGCAGTATTTT. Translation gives CASRPQGSGQYF.

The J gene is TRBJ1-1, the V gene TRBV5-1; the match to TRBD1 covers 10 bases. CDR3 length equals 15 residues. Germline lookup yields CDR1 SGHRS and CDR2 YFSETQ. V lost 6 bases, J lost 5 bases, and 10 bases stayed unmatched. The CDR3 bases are TGCGCCAGCACCGGATCGACAGGGGGCCTTACTGAAGCTTTCTTT. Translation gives CASTGSTGGLTEAFF.

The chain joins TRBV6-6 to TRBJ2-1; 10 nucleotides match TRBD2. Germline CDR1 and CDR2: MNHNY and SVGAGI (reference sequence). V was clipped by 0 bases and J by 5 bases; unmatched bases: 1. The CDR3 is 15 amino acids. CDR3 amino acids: CASSYSTSGNNEQFF. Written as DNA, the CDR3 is TGTGCCAGCAGTTACTCAACTAGCGGGAACAATGAGCAGTTCTTC.